The rows below give T cell receptor beta chains drawn from one sample of a study of cytotoxic CD8 clonotypes in ibrutinib-treated CLL. TCRdb's copy holds only in-frame clones and misses some; the assay was immunoSEQ multiplex PCR. The profile covers some 80,000 clones, with about four fifths appearing a single time and about 4.8% taken by the ten largest. The source was PBMCs, collected after 12 months of ibrutinib treatment. These receptors were collected from a human donor with chronic lymphocytic leukemia. Both conserved end residues are part of each CDR3. Fields, in order: clone size, J gene, D gene, V gene, CDR3 DNA, CDR3 protein. D genes are given only for firm matches. Size tells how often a clone was seen (once, few, many) or the class of an expanded clone, and some rows leave it out.

-,TRBJ2-7,TRBD2,TRBV18,TGTGCCAGCTCACCGGGACTAGCGGGAGGCCGGGACGAGCAGTACTTC,CASSPGLAGGRDEQYF
-,TRBJ2-7,-,TRBV4-3,TGCGCCAGCAGCCAAGGGGGTGGTCGCGAGCAGTACTTC,CASSQGGGREQYF
-,TRBJ2-3,TRBD1,TRBV7-3,TGTGCCAGCAGCTCCCGGACAGGGGGCACAGATACGCAGTATTTT,CASSSRTGGTDTQYF
few,TRBJ1-2,TRBD1,TRBV19,TGTGCCAGCACCCCCGGACAGGGCGGGTACTATGGCTACACCTTC,CASTPGQGGYYGYTF
few,TRBJ2-2,-,TRBV18,TGTGCCAGCTCACGGGACAAGAACACCGGGGAGCTGTTTTTT,CASSRDKNTGELFF
-,TRBJ2-1,-,TRBV19,TGTGCCAGTAGTATAGAAGGGTGGACCTACAATGAGCAGTTCTTC,CASSIEGWTYNEQFF
-,TRBJ1-1,-,TRBV27,TGTGCCAGCAGTTTTTTAGGGTCTGATGCTTTCTTT,CASSFLGSDAFF
-,TRBJ1-1,-,TRBV6-6,TGTGCCACCCTCTTGACAGGCAACACTGAAGCTTTCTTT,CATLLTGNTEAFF
once,TRBJ1-4,-,TRBV28,TGTGCCAGCACCACACCCTCGGGACCGACTAATGAAAAACTGTTTTTT,CASTTPSGPTNEKLFF
-,TRBJ1-2,-,TRBV6-5,TGTGCCAGCAGTTACACCTATGGCTACACCTTC,CASSYTYGYTF
-,TRBJ1-3,-,TRBV6-6,TGTGCCAGCAGGGTTGTGGGGCGGGGCTCTGGAAACACCATATATTTT,CASRVVGRGSGNTIYF
once,TRBJ2-7,-,TRBV5-1,TGCGCCAGCAGCTTGGGACCAGAGGTTCAGCAGTACTTC,CASSLGPEVQQYF
-,TRBJ1-4,-,TRBV28,TGTGCCAGCACCCTTCCCCGGGGCAAACTGTTTTTT,CASTLPRGKLFF
-,TRBJ1-2,TRBD1,TRBV28,TGTGCCAGCACGGGACAGGGGACTGTCTACACCTTC,CASTGQGTVYTF
-,TRBJ2-1,TRBD2,TRBV28,TGTGCCAGCAGTTTAGGACTAGCGGGAGGAGGTGAGCAGTTCTTC,CASSLGLAGGGEQFF
few,TRBJ2-7,TRBD1,TRBV19,TGTGCCAGTAGTGCGACAGGGCCCACCTACGAGCAGTACTTC,CASSATGPTYEQYF
-,TRBJ2-3,-,TRBV7-2,TGTGCCAGCAGCTCCCTGGGTGATACGCAGTATTTT,CASSSLGDTQYF
-,TRBJ1-5,-,TRBV6-6,TGTGCCAGCAGTTACTCGTCCGGATATCAGCCCCAGCATTTT,CASSYSSGYQPQHF
once,TRBJ2-7,TRBD1,TRBV5-1,TGCGCCAGCCGATCGGGGACAGCCTACGAGCAGTACTTC,CASRSGTAYEQYF
-,TRBJ1-1,TRBD1,TRBV18,TGTGCCAGCTCGCGACAGGGGAACACTGAAGCTTTCTTT,CASSRQGNTEAFF
-,TRBJ2-3,-,TRBV28,TGTGCCAGCAGTTCCCCCGGGGCCTCCGTGACAGATACGCAGTATTTT,CASSSPGASVTDTQYF
-,TRBJ2-5,TRBD1,TRBV4-1,TGCGCCAGCAGCCAAGGGAGGGACAGGGGGCGAGAGACCCAGTACTTC,CASSQGRDRGRETQYF
-,TRBJ1-5,-,TRBV6-5,TGTGCCAGCAGTTACTCCCAAGTGACGCAGCCCCAGCATTTT,CASSYSQVTQPQHF
-,TRBJ2-3,TRBD2,TRBV5-6,TGTGCCAGCAGCTTTTGGCCCGGGAGGGGAGGGGCAGATACGCAGTATTTT,CASSFWPGRGGADTQYF
many,TRBJ1-6,-,TRBV11-3,TGTGCCAGCAGCCCCGGCGCAGGGACACCCCTCCACTTT,CASSPGAGTPLHF
-,TRBJ2-7,-,TRBV11-3,TGTGCCAGCAGCTTAGTTGACAGATACTACGAGCAGTACTTC,CASSLVDRYYEQYF
-,TRBJ2-7,-,TRBV14,TGTGCCAGCAGCCAAGATCTTTCGCCGGGGTACTCCTACGAGCAGTACTTC,CASSQDLSPGYSYEQYF
-,TRBJ1-1,-,TRBV27,TGTGCCAGCAGTGTTAGGGGGAACACTGAAGCTTTCTTT,CASSVRGNTEAFF
-,TRBJ2-1,-,TRBV7-2,TGTGCCAGCAGCCCCGAGAGCGATTCCTACAATGAGCAGTTCTTC,CASSPESDSYNEQFF
-,TRBJ2-4,TRBD2,TRBV7-9,TGTGCCAGCAGCCCGCCCCTGCGCGGGGGTAACATTCAGTACTTC,CASSPPLRGGNIQYF
-,TRBJ1-1,-,TRBV9,TGTGCCAGCAGCCCCCCCCACGGGAACACTGAAGCTTTCTTT,CASSPPHGNTEAFF
once,TRBJ1-2,-,TRBV29-1,TGCAGCGTTGAAGATGGGTCAGGGGCCGGCTATGGCTACACCTTC,CSVEDGSGAGYGYTF
-,TRBJ1-6,-,TRBV19,TGTGCCAGTAGACCGACAATCGCGAATTCACCCCTCCACTTT,CASRPTIANSPLHF
-,TRBJ1-2,-,TRBV10-3,TGTGCCATCCCCCGCCGAAACAACTATGGCTACACCTTC,CAIPRRNNYGYTF
-,TRBJ1-1,-,TRBV28,TGTGCCAGCACTTCGGGAGACACTGAAGCTTTCTTT,CASTSGDTEAFF
few,TRBJ2-7,TRBD1,TRBV6-1,TGTGCCAGCAGTGAACATGGACAGGGGGGGAGGGAGCAGTACTTC,CASSEHGQGGREQYF
-,TRBJ2-2,-,TRBV7-2,TGTGCCAGCAGCGCCATAGTGGCGAACACCGGGGAGCTGTTTTTT,CASSAIVANTGELFF
-,TRBJ1-5,TRBD1,TRBV19,TGTGCCAGTAGAGGGTGGACAGGGGGGGGTCAGCCCCAGCATTTT,CASRGWTGGGQPQHF
-,TRBJ2-1,-,TRBV6-1,TGTGCCAGCAGTGACGCGACTTGGGGGGGCGTCCATGAGCAGTTCTTC,CASSDATWGGVHEQFF
-,TRBJ1-2,-,TRBV6-5,TGTGCCAGCAGTTACTCTGGGACGTATGGCTACACCTTC,CASSYSGTYGYTF
-,TRBJ2-3,TRBD2,TRBV27,TGTGCCAGCAGTTTATCTAAGACTAGCGGGGTCGAGGATACGCAGTATTTT,CASSLSKTSGVEDTQYF
-,TRBJ2-7,-,TRBV2,TGTGCCAGCAGTGCCACTGGGCTAGGACGGGAGCAGTACTTC,CASSATGLGREQYF
few,TRBJ2-3,-,TRBV14,TGTGCCAGCAGCCAGATCGGACTGCCCATCGGTACAGATACGCAGTATTTT,CASSQIGLPIGTDTQYF
-,TRBJ2-7,TRBD1,TRBV7-7,TGTGCTAGCAGGGGGGACAGGGCCTACGAGCAGTACTTC,CASRGDRAYEQYF
-,TRBJ1-5,TRBD1,TRBV28,TGTGCCAGCAGCAGGACAGGGGGGGGCAATCAGCCCCAGCATTTT,CASSRTGGGNQPQHF
-,TRBJ2-1,-,TRBV11-3,TGTGCCAGCAGCTTAGGTAGCGGACAGAACAATGAGCAGTTCTTC,CASSLGSGQNNEQFF
-,TRBJ1-2,-,TRBV6-5,TGTGCCAGCAGCCAAGTGCGGGGGGCCGGGGGTGGCTACACCTTC,CASSQVRGAGGGYTF
-,TRBJ1-4,-,TRBV7-9,TGTGCCAGCGTCGTGGATCCGGGGGAAAAACTGTTTTTT,CASVVDPGEKLFF
-,TRBJ2-3,-,TRBV18,TGTGCCAGCTCACCGGGGAGTTCTCCAGATACGCAGTATTTT,CASSPGSSPDTQYF
few,TRBJ2-1,-,TRBV4-2,TGTGCCAGCAGCCAACCCCTTCGGGGAAATGAGCAGTTCTTC,CASSQPLRGNEQFF
-,TRBJ1-1,-,TRBV7-6,TGTGCCAGCAGCTTAGTTGACAGCAACACTGAAGCTTTCTTT,CASSLVDSNTEAFF
-,TRBJ2-2,-,TRBV9,TGTGCCAGCAGCGCCACCCGGGTCGGTCCCGGGGAGCTGTTTTTT,CASSATRVGPGELFF
-,TRBJ1-1,-,TRBV2,TGTGCCAGCAGACAGAACACTGAAGCTTTCTTT,CASRQNTEAFF
-,TRBJ2-3,TRBD1,TRBV28,TGTGCCAGCAGCGCCTTGGACAGGGCTGCAGATACGCAGTATTTT,CASSALDRAADTQYF
-,TRBJ1-1,-,TRBV28,TGTGCCAGCAGTTTATTGTCGGTACCGAACACTGAAGCTTTCTTT,CASSLLSVPNTEAFF
few,TRBJ1-3,-,TRBV7-9,TGTGCCAGCAGCTCCAAGACATTTCCCTCTGGAAACACCATATATTTT,CASSSKTFPSGNTIYF